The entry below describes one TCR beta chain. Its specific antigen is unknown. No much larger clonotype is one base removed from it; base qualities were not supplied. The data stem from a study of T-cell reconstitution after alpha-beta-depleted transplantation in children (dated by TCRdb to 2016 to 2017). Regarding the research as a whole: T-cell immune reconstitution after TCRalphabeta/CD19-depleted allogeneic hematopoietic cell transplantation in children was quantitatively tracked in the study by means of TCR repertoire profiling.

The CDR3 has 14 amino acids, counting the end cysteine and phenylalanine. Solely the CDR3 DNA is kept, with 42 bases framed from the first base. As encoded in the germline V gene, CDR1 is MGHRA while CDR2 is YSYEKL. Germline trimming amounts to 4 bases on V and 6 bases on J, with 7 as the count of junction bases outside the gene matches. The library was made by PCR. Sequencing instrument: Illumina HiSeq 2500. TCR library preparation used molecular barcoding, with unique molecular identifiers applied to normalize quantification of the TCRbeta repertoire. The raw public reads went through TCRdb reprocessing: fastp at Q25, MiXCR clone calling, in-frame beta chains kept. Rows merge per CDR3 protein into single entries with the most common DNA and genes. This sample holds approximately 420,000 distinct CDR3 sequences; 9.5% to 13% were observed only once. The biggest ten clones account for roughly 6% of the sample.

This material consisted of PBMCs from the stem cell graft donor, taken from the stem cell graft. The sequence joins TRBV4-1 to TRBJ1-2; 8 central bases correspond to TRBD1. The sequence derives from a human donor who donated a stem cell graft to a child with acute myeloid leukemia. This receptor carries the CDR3 CASSPRTGSDGYTF. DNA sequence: TGCGCCAGCAGCCCACGGACAGGGAGCGATGGCTACACCTTC.